One and the same sample provided the 10 T cell receptor beta chains below, sequenced in a study of blood T cell repertoires in COVID-19. Using immunoSEQ multiplex PCR, the repertoire was profiled, and TCRdb retains in-frame clones only, with some absent. The sample records 180,000 or so clones, about 89% being singletons. Sequencing input: peripheral blood. Every receptor here comes from a man aged 40-49 years with acute or convalescent COVID-19.

This chain uses TRBV4-2 with TRBJ1-1; TRBD1 is a possible D gene (5 bases). The CDR3 is made up of 14 amino acids. The V and J ends lost 0 bases and 8 bases respectively, with 13 bases between them. Germline V lookup: CDR1 LGHNA, CDR2 YNFKEQ. CDR3 sequence (DNA): TGTGCCAGCAGCCAAGAATCAGGCAGGGAAGAAGCTTTCTTT. Translating gives CASSQESGREEAFF.

This chain connects TRBV4-3 to TRBJ2-2, with D unresolved. The CDR3 consists of 15 residues. Between the trimmed V and J ends, which lost 4 bases and 0 bases, there was a span of 9 bases. The V gene's germline CDR1 is LGHNA and CDR2 YSLEER. The CDR3 spells CASSREYPNTGELFF. CDR3 bases: TGCGCCAGCAGCCGAGAGTATCCGAACACCGGGGAGCTGTTTTTT.

This clone was counted a single time. The chain carries TRBV6-5 and TRBJ1-2; D perhaps matches TRBD1 (6 bases). Deletions cut 6 bases from V and 3 bases from J, with 14 bases between. The CDR3 consists of 14 residues. Germline CDR1 is MNHEY and CDR2 is SVGAGI. The DNA for the CDR3 is TGTGCCAGCAGGAAGCAGGGGACCCACTATGGCTACACCTTC. Translating it yields CASRKQGTHYGYTF.

The chain combines TRBV5-1 with TRBJ2-5, with TRBD2 identical over 11 bases. The ends lost 4 bases at V and 5 bases at J; junction bases unmatched: 7. This CDR3 has 15 amino acids. Germline V gives CDR1 SGHRS, CDR2 YFSETQ. The CDR3 spells CASSNLAGGLETQYF. CDR3 DNA sequence: TGCGCCAGCAGCAACTTAGCGGGGGGGCTGGAGACCCAGTACTTC.

J is TRBJ1-1 and V is TRBV5-1, with D tentatively TRBD1 (5 bases). Trimming pared 7 bases from V and 1 base from J, leaving 8 bases between. The length of the CDR3 is 12 residues. Germline CDR1 reads SGHRS; CDR2 reads YFSETQ. The CDR3 DNA is TGCGCCAGCGGAGGGGAGAACACTGAAGCTTTCTTT. Translated, it gives CASGGENTEAFF.

Remarks on this clone: The junction departs from the called germline gene at one end, perhaps through a read error. The chain employs TRBV7-9 and TRBJ1-2; 8 bases map to TRBD1. From germline, CDR1 is SEHNR and CDR2 FQNEAQ (reference sequence). CDR3 size: 19 residues. In DNA form, the CDR3 reads TGTGCCAGCAGCCATTTAGGCCGACAGGGGCAGTCCCTTAACTTTGGCTACACCTTC. It is translated as CASSHLGRQGQSLNFGYTF.

This clone has only one observation. The J gene is TRBJ2-3, the V gene TRBV6-5; D perhaps matches TRBD2 (6 bases). Germline V gives CDR1 MNHEY, CDR2 SVGAGI. With 5 bases removed from V and 4 bases from J, the gap between germline ends came to 16 bases. This CDR3 comprises 15 residues. The CDR3 DNA follows: TGTGCCAGCAGTAGCCGGGACTCACGCCCAGATACGCAGTATTTT. This encodes CASSSRDSRPDTQYF.

The chain couples TRBV6-6 to TRBJ1-4; D call uncertain. Deletions cut 7 bases from V and 0 bases from J, with 9 bases between. Germline CDR1 and CDR2: MNHNY and SVGAGI (reference sequence). The CDR3 contains 14 residues. CDR3 protein: CASTTPATNEKLFF. In DNA form, the CDR3 reads TGTGCCAGCACGACTCCCGCAACTAATGAAAAACTGTTTTTT.

This chain connects TRBV19 to TRBJ2-6; D is ambiguous. Germline V gene data show CDR1 as LNHDA and CDR2 as SQIVND (reference sequence). The V end lost 1 base, the J end lost 1 base, and 14 bases lay between the germline ends. The CDR3 contains 18 residues. Here the CDR3 reads CASSIGLPRLSGANVLTF. CDR3 coding DNA: TGTGCCAGTAGTATAGGTCTTCCCAGGCTGTCTGGGGCCAACGTCCTGACTTTC.

This rearrangement joins TRBV30 to TRBJ2-7; 7 bases are a match to TRBD1. Germline CDR1 is GTSNPN and CDR2 is SVGIG (reference sequence). V lost 0 bases and J lost 4; bases outside the gene matches: 6. The length of the CDR3 is 14 residues. CDR3 bases: TGTGCCTGGAGTGTGACAGGGCCCTTTTACGAGCAGTACTTC. Translation gives CAWSVTGPFYEQYF.